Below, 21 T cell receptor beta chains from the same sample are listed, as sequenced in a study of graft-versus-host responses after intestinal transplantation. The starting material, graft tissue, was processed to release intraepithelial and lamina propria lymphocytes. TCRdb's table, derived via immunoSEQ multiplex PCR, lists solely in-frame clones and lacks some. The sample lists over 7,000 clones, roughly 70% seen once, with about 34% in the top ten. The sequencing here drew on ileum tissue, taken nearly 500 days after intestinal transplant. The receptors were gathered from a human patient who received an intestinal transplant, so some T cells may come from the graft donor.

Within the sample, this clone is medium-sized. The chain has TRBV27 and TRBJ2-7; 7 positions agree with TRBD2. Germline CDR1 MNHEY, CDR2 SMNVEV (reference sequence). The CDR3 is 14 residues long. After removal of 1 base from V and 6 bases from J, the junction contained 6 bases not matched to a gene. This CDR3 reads CASSLLGPGGEQYF. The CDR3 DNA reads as TGTGCCAGCAGTTTATTAGGCCCGGGGGGCGAGCAGTACTTC.

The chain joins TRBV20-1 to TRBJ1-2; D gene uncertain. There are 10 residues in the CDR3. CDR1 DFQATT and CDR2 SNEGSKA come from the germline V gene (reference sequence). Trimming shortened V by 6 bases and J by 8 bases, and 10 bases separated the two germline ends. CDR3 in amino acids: CSAREEGYTF. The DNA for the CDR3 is TGCAGTGCGCGGGAGGAGGGCTACACCTTC.

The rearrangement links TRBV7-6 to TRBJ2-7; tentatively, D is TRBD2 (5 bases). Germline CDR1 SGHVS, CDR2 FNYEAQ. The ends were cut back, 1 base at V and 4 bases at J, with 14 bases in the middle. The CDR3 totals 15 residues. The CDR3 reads CASSLEVGVGYEQYF. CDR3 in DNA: TGTGCCAGCAGCTTAGAGGTGGGAGTCGGTTACGAGCAGTACTTC. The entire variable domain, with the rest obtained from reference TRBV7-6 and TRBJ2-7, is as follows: GAGVSQSPRYKVTKRGQDVALRCDPISGHVSLYWYRQALGQGPEFLTYFNYEAQQDKSGLPNDRFSAERPEGSISTLTIQRTEQRDSAMYRCASSLEVGVGYEQYFGPGTRLTVT.

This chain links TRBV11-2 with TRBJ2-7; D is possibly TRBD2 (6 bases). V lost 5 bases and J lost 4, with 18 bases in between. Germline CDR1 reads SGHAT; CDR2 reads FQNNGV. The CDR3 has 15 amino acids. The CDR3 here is CASSLRRSGGYEQYF. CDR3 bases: TGTGCCAGCAGCCTGCGTAGGAGTGGGGGGTACGAGCAGTACTTC.

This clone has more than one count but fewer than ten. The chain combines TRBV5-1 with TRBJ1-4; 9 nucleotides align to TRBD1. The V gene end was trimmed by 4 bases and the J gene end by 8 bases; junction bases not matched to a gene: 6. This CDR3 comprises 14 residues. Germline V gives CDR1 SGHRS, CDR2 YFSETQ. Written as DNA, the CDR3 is TGCGCCAGCAGCGTGGGACAGGGCGGGGAAAAACTGTTTTTT. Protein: CASSVGQGGEKLFF.

Here the CDR3 reads CASSYGRAGNTDTQYF. The CDR3 coding sequence is TGTGCCAGCAGTTACGGGCGAGCGGGGAACACAGATACGCAGTATTTT. The V and J genes are TRBV6-6 and TRBJ2-3; TRBD2 aligns across 7 bases. There are 16 residues in the CDR3. With 2 bases clipped from V and 2 bases from J, the junction kept 7 bases outside the gene matches. Germline V lookup: CDR1 MNHNY, CDR2 SVGAGI (reference sequence).

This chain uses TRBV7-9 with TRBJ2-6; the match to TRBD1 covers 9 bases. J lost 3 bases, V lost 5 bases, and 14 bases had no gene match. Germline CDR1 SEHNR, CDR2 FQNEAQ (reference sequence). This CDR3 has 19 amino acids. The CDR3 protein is CASSQSDNRGQDGANVLTF. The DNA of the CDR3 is TGTGCCAGCAGCCAATCGGACAACAGGGGGCAGGATGGGGCCAACGTCCTGACTTTC.

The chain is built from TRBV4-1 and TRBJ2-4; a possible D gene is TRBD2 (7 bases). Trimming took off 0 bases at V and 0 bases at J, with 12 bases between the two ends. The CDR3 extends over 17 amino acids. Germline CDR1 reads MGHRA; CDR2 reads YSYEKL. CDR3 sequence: CASSQEVGGGAKNIQYF. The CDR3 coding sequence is TGCGCCAGCAGCCAAGAAGTGGGAGGGGGAGCCAAAAACATTCAGTACTTC.

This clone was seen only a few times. Here the CDR3 reads CAISESRQGYDYGYTF. The CDR3 DNA is TGTGCCATCAGTGAGTCTAGACAGGGCTACGATTATGGCTACACCTTC. V gene TRBV10-3 combines with J gene TRBJ1-2; 7 nucleotides agree with TRBD1. Trimming took 0 bases from V and 5 from J; bases not matched to a gene: 9. The germline CDR1 and CDR2 sequences are ENHRY and SYGVKD. This CDR3 contains 16 residues.

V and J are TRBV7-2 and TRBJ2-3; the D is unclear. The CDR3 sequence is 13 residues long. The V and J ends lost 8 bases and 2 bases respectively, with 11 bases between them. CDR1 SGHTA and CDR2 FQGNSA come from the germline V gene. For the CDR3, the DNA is TGTGCCAGCTGCCGGGTCCCCACAGATACGCAGTATTTT. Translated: CASCRVPTDTQYF.

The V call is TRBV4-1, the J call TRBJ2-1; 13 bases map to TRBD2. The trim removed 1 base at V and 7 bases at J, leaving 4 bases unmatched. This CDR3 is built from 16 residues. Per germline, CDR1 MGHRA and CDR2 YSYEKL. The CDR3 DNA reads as TGCGCCAGCAGCCAAGTGGGACTAGCGGGAATTAATGAGCAGTTCTTC. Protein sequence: CASSQVGLAGINEQFF.

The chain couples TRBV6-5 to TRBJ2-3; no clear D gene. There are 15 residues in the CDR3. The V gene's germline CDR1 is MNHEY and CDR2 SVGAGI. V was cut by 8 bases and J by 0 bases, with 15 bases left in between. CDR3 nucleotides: TGTGCCAGCGCCGGCCAACGGGCAAGCACAGATACGCAGTATTTT. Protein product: CASAGQRASTDTQYF.

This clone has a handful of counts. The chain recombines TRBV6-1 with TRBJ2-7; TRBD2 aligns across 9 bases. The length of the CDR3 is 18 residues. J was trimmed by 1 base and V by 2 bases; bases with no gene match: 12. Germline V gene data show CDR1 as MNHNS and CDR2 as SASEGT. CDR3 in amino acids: CASSEFPPGLAGSYEQYF. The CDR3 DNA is TGTGCCAGCAGTGAATTCCCCCCTGGGCTAGCGGGGTCCTACGAGCAGTACTTC.

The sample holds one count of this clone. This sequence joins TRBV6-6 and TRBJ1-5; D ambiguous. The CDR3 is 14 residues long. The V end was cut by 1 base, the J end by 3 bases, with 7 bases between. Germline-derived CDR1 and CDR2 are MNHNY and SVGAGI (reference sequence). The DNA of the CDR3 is TGTGCCAGCAGTTACTTACACCTCAATCAGCCCCAGCATTTT. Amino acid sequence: CASSYLHLNQPQHF.

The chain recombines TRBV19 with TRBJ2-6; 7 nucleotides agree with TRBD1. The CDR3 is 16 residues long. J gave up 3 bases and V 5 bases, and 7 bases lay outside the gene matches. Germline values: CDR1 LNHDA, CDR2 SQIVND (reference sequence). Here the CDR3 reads CASSAEQGFGANVLTF. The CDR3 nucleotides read TGTGCCAGTAGTGCGGAACAGGGGTTTGGGGCCAACGTCCTGACTTTC.

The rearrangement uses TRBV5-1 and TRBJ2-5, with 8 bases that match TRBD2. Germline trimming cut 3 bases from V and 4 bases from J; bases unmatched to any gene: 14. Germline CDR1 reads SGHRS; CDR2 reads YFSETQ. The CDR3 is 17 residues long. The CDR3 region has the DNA TGCGCCAGCAGCTCGTTCCTAGCGGGCGGGGGGCGAGAGACCCAGTACTTC. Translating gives CASSSFLAGGGRETQYF.

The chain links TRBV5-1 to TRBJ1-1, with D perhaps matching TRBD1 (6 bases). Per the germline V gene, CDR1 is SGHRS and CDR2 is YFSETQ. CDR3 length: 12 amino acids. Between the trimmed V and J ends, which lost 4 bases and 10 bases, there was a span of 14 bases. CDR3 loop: CASSPGEIGAFF. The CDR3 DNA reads TGCGCCAGCAGCCCAGGGGAGATCGGAGCTTTCTTT.

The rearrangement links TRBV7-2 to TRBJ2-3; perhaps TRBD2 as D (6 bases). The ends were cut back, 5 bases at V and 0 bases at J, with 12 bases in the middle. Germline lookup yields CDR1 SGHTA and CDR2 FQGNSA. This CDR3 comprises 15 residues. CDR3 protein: CASSSQEGSTDTQYF. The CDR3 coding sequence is TGTGCCAGCAGCAGTCAGGAGGGGAGCACAGATACGCAGTATTTT. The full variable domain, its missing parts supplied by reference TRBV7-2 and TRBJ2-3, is GAGVSQSPSNKVTEKGKDVELRCDPISGHTALYWYRQSLGQGLEFLIYFQGNSAPDKSGLPSDRFSAERTGGSVSTLTIQRTQQEDSAVYLCASSSQEGSTDTQYFGPGTRLTVL.

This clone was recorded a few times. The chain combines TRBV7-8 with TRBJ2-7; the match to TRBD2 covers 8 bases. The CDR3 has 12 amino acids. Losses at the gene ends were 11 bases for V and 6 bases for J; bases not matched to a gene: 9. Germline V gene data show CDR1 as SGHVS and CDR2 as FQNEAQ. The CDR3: CAAGAGRGEQYF. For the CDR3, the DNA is TGTGCCGCCGGAGCCGGGAGGGGCGAGCAGTACTTC.

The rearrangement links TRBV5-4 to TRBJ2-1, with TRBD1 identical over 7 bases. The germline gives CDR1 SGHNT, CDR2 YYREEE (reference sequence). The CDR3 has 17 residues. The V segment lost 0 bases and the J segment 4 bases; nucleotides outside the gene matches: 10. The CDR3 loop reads CASSLGGGGQNYNEQFF. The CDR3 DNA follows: TGTGCCAGCAGCTTGGGAGGGGGCGGCCAAAATTACAATGAGCAGTTCTTC.

CDR3 bases: TGTGCCAGCAGCTTAGCGCGCGAGCAGTACTTC. It translates to CASSLAREQYF. The chain is built from TRBV7-9 and TRBJ2-7; D gene uncertain. The CDR3 is 11 residues long. Trimming took off 0 bases at V and 6 bases at J, with 3 bases between the two ends. Germline CDR1 and CDR2: SEHNR and FQNEAQ (reference sequence).